The text below deals with one T cell receptor beta chain. The antigen is unknown. The entry originates in a study of CD8+ T cells in alopecia areata. The length of the CDR3 is 13 residues. Trimming cost V 4 bases and J 5 bases, with 11 bases left between them. Per the germline V gene, CDR1 is PRHDT and CDR2 is FYEKMQ (reference sequence). The study's findings and limits: Clonality was higher in lesional than normal scalp, especially in alopecia totalis/universalis.

cDNA serving as the sequencing template came from extracted, reverse transcribed RNA. Measured with immunoSEQ multiplex PCR; TCRdb has only the in-frame clones, and not every one. The table records about 200,000 clones, more than 50% of them present only once. Material: CD8+ T cells sorted from blood. The source is a human donor in good health. The gene calls are TRBV13 and TRBJ2-5; D is possibly TRBD2 (5 bases). The CDR3 DNA sequence: TGTGCCAGCAGCTCGGCGCGAGGGGAGACCCAGTACTTC. Translating it yields CASSSARGETQYF.